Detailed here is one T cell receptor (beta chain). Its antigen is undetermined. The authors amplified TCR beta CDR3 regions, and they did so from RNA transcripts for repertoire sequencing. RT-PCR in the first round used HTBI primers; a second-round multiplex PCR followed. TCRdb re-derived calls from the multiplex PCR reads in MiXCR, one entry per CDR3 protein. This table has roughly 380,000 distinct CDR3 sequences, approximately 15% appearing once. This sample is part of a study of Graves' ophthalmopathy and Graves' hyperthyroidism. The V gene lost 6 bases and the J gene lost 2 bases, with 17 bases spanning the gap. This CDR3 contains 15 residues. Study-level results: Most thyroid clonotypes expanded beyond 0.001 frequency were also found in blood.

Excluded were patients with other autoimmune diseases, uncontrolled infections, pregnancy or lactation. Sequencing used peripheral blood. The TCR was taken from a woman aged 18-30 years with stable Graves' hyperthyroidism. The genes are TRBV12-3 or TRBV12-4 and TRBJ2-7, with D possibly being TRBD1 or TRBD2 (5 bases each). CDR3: CASRATRDGPYEQYF. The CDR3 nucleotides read TGTGCCAGCAGGGCGACCCGGGACGGACCCTACGAGCAGTACTTC.